These 19 T cell receptor beta chains were all obtained from the same sample, sequenced in a study of beta chain features in type 1 diabetes. General study points: TCRB CDR3s were moderately but significantly shorter in Type 1 diabetes patients in all four CD4+ subsets.

For these TCRs, the target antigens are not known. The authors reverse transcribed all of the isolated RNA, so sequencing captured expressed TCRB transcripts. Assay: immunoSEQ multiplex PCR; the TCRdb copy retains only in-frame clones and omits some. The sample has 600,000 to 750,000 clones, roughly 12% seen once. Sequenced material: naive CD4+ T cells from blood. These receptors all stem from a man aged 25 to 45 with type 1 diabetes.

The chain is built from TRBV6-6 and TRBJ2-1; D is undetermined. Germline values: CDR1 MNHNY, CDR2 SVGAGI (reference sequence). There are 12 residues in the CDR3. V shed 5 bases and J shed 4 bases, with 6 bases lying between them. CDR3 region: CASSPIYNEQFF. In nucleotides, the CDR3 is TGTGCCAGCAGTCCCATTTACAATGAGCAGTTCTTC.

With respect to this clone: This sample also contains other DNA sequences that code for the same CDR3. The rearrangement uses TRBV30 and TRBJ1-2, with no clear D. This CDR3 is 12 amino acids long. Germline values: CDR1 GTSNPN, CDR2 SVGIG (reference sequence). V dropped 0 bases and J dropped 2 bases, with 4 bases sitting between them. The CDR3 sequence: CAWSVSNYGYTF. As DNA, the CDR3 is TGTGCCTGGAGTGTGTCCAACTATGGCTACACCTTC.

The sample holds a few counts of this clone. J is TRBJ2-5 and V is TRBV30, with D unresolved. The DNA end lines up better with TRBJ2-7; the J call may be wrong. Germline V gene data show CDR1 as GTSNPN and CDR2 as SVGIG (reference sequence). The CDR3 extends over 12 amino acids. The CDR3 spells CAWSVGTYEQYF. The CDR3 DNA follows: TGTGCCTGGAGTGTAGGGACCTACGAGCAGTACTTC.

This clone was detected only a few times. The V and J genes are TRBV7-9 and TRBJ2-2; D is undetermined. CDR3 length: 13 residues. Trimming took off 5 bases at V and 6 bases at J, with 10 bases between the two ends. Looked up from germline, CDR1 is SEHNR and CDR2 is FQNEAQ (reference sequence). The CDR3 protein is CASSEQESGELFF. The CDR3 bases are TGTGCCAGCAGCGAGCAGGAGTCCGGGGAGCTGTTTTTT.

This clone was seen a few times. One junction end does not reproduce the germline sequence, and a read error may be involved. The V gene is TRBV7-2, the J gene TRBJ2-1, with D tentatively TRBD1 or TRBD2 (5 bases each). Germline CDR1 and CDR2: SGHTA and FQGNSA. There are 14 residues in the CDR3. The DNA for the CDR3 is TGTGCCAGCAGCCTAGCCATAGAGAGGGGTGAGCAGTTCTTC. Amino acids: CASSLAIERGEQFF. The full variable domain, with the rest looked up from reference TRBV7-2 and TRBJ2-1, is GAGVSQSPSNKVTEKGKDVELRCDPISGHTALYWYRQSLGQGLEFLIYFQGNSAPDKSGLPSDRFSAERTGGSVSTLTIQRTQQEDSAVYLCASSLAIERGEQFFGPGTRLTVL.

V usage is TRBV5-1 and J usage is TRBJ2-5; 9 bases fit TRBD1. Germline V gene data show CDR1 as SGHRS and CDR2 as YFSETQ. J gave up 2 bases and V 2 bases, and 4 bases lay outside the gene matches. This CDR3 contains 15 residues. CDR3 nucleotides: TGCGCCAGCAGCTTTATTGACAGGGGGCAAGAGACCCAGTACTTC. It translates to CASSFIDRGQETQYF.

The chain employs TRBV30 and TRBJ2-1; 7 bases are shared with TRBD1. V dropped 5 bases and J dropped 4; count of bases not matched to a gene: 2. The CDR3 is 12 residues long. Germline assignment: CDR1 GTSNPN and CDR2 SVGIG (reference sequence). In DNA form, the CDR3 reads TGTGCCTGGGGCAGGGGGTACAATGAGCAGTTCTTC. This sequence encodes CAWGRGYNEQFF.

The rearrangement uses TRBV11-2 and TRBJ1-2; D is possibly TRBD1 (6 bases). V was pared by 7 bases and J by 4 bases, with 28 bases between. The CDR3 is 18 residues long. Germline V CDR1 and CDR2: SGHAT, FQNNGV. CDR3 in amino acids: CASTPSYRGQRLPYGYTF. The CDR3, as DNA: TGTGCCAGCACGCCCTCCTATCGGGGGCAGCGTTTGCCCTATGGCTACACCTTC.

This clone has just a few counts. The chain recombines TRBV12-5 with TRBJ1-2; D is undetermined. CDR1 and CDR2 (germline): LGHNT, FRNRAP. The CDR3 spans 13 residues. Trimming shortened V by 3 bases and J by 5 bases, and 10 bases separated the two germline ends. CDR3 DNA sequence: TGTGCTAGTGGTTTAGGGTCTCGGTATGGCTACACCTTC. Translation gives CASGLGSRYGYTF.

The gene calls are TRBV6-1 and TRBJ2-6; no reliable D call. The germline V gene has CDR1 MNHNS and CDR2 SASEGT. The CDR3 extends over 14 amino acids. V was cut by 11 bases and J by 0 bases, with 11 bases left in between. CDR3 protein: CALEISSGANVLTF. CDR3 nucleotide sequence: TGTGCCCTAGAGATTAGCTCTGGGGCCAACGTCCTGACTTTC.

The genes are TRBV5-1 and TRBJ1-2, with 7 nucleotides matching TRBD1. Germline V CDR1 and CDR2: SGHRS, YFSETQ. V was pared by 0 bases and J by 3 bases, with 2 bases of the junction left unmatched. The CDR3 is made up of 14 amino acids. The CDR3 DNA is TGCGCCAGCAGCTTGGACAGGGGATACTATGGCTACACCTTC. Its protein product is CASSLDRGYYGYTF.

The J gene is TRBJ2-5, the V gene TRBV7-2; no reliable D call. The J call is uncertain, as TRBJ2-7 better fits the DNA end. The length of the CDR3 is 13 residues. CDR1 SGHTA and CDR2 FQGNSA come from the germline V gene. The CDR3 reads CASSLLVPYEQYF. The CDR3 region has the DNA TGTGCCAGCAGCTTACTAGTACCTTACGAGCAGTACTTC.

The V and J genes are TRBV2 and TRBJ2-1; the match to TRBD2 covers 11 bases. This CDR3 region has 17 residues. Germline V lookup: CDR1 SNHLY, CDR2 FYNNEI. V lost 6 bases to trimming and J lost 5 bases; unmatched junction nucleotides: 12. DNA for the CDR3: TGTGCCAGCAGCCCCAGCCAGGGACTAGCGGCTAACAATGAGCAGTTCTTC. Amino acids: CASSPSQGLAANNEQFF.

This clone has a handful of counts. The chain uses TRBV7-9 and TRBJ2-7; D is perhaps TRBD1 (5 bases). The CDR3 is 14 amino acids. Deletions cut 4 bases from V and 4 bases from J, with 14 bases between. Per the germline V gene, CDR1 is SEHNR and CDR2 is FQNEAQ (reference sequence). CDR3 protein: CASSSGQVVYEQYF. CDR3 DNA sequence: TGTGCCAGCAGCTCCGGACAAGTTGTTTACGAGCAGTACTTC.

The chain is built from TRBV7-2 and TRBJ2-1; D is possibly TRBD2 (6 bases). V was shortened by 0 bases and J by 6 bases, with 12 bases between the two germline ends. This CDR3 spans 15 amino acids. CDR1 and CDR2 (germline): SGHTA, FQGNSA. The CDR3: CASSLAASVSNEQFF. For the CDR3, the DNA is TGTGCCAGCAGCTTAGCGGCTAGCGTTAGCAATGAGCAGTTCTTC.

A few counts support this clone. The chain links TRBV19 to TRBJ2-5; 7 bases are shared with TRBD2. With V trimmed by 0 bases and J by 6 bases, 10 bases remained unmatched. Germline V gives CDR1 LNHDA, CDR2 SQIVND (reference sequence). The CDR3 is 16 residues long. CDR3 protein: CASSIDRSVGGKTQYF. In nucleotides, the CDR3 is TGTGCCAGTAGTATAGATCGATCCGTGGGGGGGAAGACCCAGTACTTC.

This chain uses TRBV30 with TRBJ1-3; D unclear. Germline assignment: CDR1 GTSNPN and CDR2 SVGIG (reference sequence). The CDR3 spans 12 residues. The V and J ends lost 4 bases and 3 bases respectively, with 7 bases between them. CDR3 in DNA: TGTGCCTGGAAGTCGGGTGGAAACACCATATATTTT. Translated: CAWKSGGNTIYF.

The sample holds a few counts of this clone. This chain links TRBV5-6 with TRBJ1-2; D is uncertain. The germline gives CDR1 SGHDT, CDR2 YYEEEE. The CDR3 contains 16 residues. Trimming cost V 1 base and J 3 bases, with 16 bases left between them. The CDR3 nucleotides are TGTGCCAGCAGCTTGTTCCGGGCAACCGGTGACTATGGCTACACCTTC. Translation gives CASSLFRATGDYGYTF.

V gene TRBV18 combines with J gene TRBJ2-1; 11 positions match TRBD2. Per the germline V gene, CDR1 is KGHSH and CDR2 is LQKENI. Losses at the gene ends were 5 bases for V and 7 bases for J; bases not matched to a gene: 10. The CDR3 loop spans 16 amino acids. CDR3 residues: CASSALAGGSENEQFF. The CDR3 DNA reads TGTGCCAGCTCAGCCCTAGCGGGGGGTTCAGAGAATGAGCAGTTCTTC.